This record concerns one T cell receptor (beta chain) sequence. The antigen remains undetermined. The record originates from a study of response to subunit inactivated influenza vaccine. TCRdb reprocessed the RT-PCR reads via MiXCR and lists one record per CDR3 protein. The table lists 700,000 to 800,000 distinct CDR3 sequences, 18% of them singletons. Study-wide findings and caveats: Seasonal influenza vaccination, on each occasion, was suggested by the authors to recruit few new T cells.

The receptor was isolated from a man aged 50-60 years who received an inactivated influenza vaccine. The sample consisted of PBMCs from blood, taken 4 to 6 days after vaccination.

CDR3 protein: CASSLTLAGYNEQFF. CDR3 in DNA: TGTGCCAGCAGCTTAACACTAGCGGGCTACAATGAGCAGTTCTTC. V usage is TRBV7-3 and J usage is TRBJ2-1; 9 nucleotides line up with TRBD2. CDR3 size: 15 residues. J gave up 3 bases and V 0 bases, and 0 bases lay outside the gene matches. The germline V gene encodes CDR1 SGHTA and CDR2 FQGTGA.